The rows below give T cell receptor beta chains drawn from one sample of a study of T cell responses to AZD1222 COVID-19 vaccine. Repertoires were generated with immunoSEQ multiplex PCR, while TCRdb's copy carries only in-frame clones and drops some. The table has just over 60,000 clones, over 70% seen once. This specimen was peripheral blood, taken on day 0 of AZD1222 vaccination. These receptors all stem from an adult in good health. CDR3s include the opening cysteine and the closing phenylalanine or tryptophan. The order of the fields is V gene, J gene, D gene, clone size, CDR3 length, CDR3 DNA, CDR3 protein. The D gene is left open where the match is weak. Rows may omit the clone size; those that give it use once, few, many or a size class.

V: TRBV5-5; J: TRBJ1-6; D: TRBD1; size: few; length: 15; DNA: TGTGCCAGCAGCTCCCGGGGGACAGGGAATTCACCCCTCCACTTT; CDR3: CASSSRGTGNSPLHF
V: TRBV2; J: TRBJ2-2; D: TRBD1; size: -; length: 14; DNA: TGTGCCAGCAATAGACAGGGGGACACCGGGGAGCTGTTTTTT; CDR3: CASNRQGDTGELFF
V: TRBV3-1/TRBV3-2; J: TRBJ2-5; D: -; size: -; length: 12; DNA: TGTGCCAGCAGCCAAGATTCGGAGACCCAGTACTTC; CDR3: CASSQDSETQYF
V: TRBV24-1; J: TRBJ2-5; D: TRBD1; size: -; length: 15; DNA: TGTGCCACCAGTGAGACACGGACAGGGCGAGAGACCCAGTACTTC; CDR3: CATSETRTGRETQYF
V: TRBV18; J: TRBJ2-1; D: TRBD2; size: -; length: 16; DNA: TGTGCCAGCTCGCTTAGGCTAGCGGGGGAATACAATGAGCAGTTCTTC; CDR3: CASSLRLAGEYNEQFF
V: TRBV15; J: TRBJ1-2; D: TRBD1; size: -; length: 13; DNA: TGTGCCACCAGCAGAGATTCAGGGGGAGGCTACACCTTC; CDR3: CATSRDSGGGYTF
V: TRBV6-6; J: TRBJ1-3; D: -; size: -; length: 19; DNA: TGTGCCAGCAGTCGACGCCGGGACATATCCCGCTACTCTGGAAACACCATATATTTT; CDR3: CASSRRRDISRYSGNTIYF
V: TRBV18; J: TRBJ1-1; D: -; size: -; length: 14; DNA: TGTGCCAGCTCCCTCGGACAGTCTAACACTGAAGCTTTCTTT; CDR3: CASSLGQSNTEAFF
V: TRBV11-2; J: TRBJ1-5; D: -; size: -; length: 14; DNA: TGTGCCAGCAGCTTAGAGCCCGAGAATCAGCCCCAGCATTTT; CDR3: CASSLEPENQPQHF
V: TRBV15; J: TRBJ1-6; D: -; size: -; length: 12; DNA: TGTGCCACCAGCAGAGATGGGGTTGGTCTCCACTTT; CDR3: CATSRDGVGLHF
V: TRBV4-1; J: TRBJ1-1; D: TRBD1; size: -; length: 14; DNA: TGCGCCAGCAGCCACCGGACAGGTAACACTGAAGCTTTCTTT; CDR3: CASSHRTGNTEAFF